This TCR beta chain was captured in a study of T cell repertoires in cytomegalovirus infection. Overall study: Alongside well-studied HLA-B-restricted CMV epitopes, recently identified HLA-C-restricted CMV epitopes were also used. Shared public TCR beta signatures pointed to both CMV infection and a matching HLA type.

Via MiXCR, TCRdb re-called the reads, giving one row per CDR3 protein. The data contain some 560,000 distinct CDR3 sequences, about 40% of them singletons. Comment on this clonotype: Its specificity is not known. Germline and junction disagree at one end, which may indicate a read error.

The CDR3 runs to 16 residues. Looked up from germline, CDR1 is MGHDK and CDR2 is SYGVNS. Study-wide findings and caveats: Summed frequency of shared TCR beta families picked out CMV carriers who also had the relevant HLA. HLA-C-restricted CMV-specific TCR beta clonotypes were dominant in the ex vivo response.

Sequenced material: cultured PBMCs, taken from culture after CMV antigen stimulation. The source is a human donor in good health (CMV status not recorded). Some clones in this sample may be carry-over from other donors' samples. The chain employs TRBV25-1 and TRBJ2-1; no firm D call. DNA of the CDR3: TGTGCCAGCAGTGAAGGGAATACCCACTCCTACAATGAGCAGTTTTTC. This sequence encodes CASSEGNTHSYNEQFF.